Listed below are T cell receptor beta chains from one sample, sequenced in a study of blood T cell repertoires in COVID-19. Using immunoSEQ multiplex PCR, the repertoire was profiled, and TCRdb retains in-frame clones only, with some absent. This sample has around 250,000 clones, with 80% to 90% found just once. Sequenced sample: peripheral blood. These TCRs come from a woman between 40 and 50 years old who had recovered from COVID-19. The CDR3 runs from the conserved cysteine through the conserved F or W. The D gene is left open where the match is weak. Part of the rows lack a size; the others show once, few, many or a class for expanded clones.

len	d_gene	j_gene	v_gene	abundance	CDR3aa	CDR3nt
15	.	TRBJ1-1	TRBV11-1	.	CASSSGPTVNTEAFF	TGTGCCAGCAGCTCAGGTCCTACAGTGAACACTGAAGCTTTCTTT
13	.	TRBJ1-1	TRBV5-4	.	CASSSNTNTEAFF	TGTGCCAGCAGCTCCAACACGAACACTGAAGCTTTCTTT
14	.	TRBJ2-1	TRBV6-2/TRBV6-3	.	CASSTTGRPHEQFF	TGTGCCAGCAGTACGACGGGTAGGCCGCATGAGCAGTTCTTC
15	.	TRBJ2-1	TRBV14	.	CASSRSSGSYNEQFF	TGTGCCAGCAGCAGATCCTCGGGCTCCTACAATGAGCAGTTCTTC
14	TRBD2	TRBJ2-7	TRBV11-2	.	CASRRGLAGGPGYF	TGTGCCAGCAGGAGGGGCCTAGCGGGGGGCCCCGGGTACTTC
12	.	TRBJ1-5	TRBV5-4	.	CASSLRGQPQHF	TGTGCCAGCAGCCTGCGGGGTCAGCCCCAGCATTTT
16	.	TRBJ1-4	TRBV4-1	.	CASSSGGGDLDEKLFF	TGCGCCAGCAGCAGCGGGGGGGGCGATTTGGATGAAAAACTGTTTTTT
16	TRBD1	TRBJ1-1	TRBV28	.	CASSTPMTGVNTEAFF	TGTGCCAGCAGTACTCCGATGACAGGGGTGAACACTGAAGCTTTCTTT
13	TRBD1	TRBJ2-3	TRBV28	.	CASRQGATDTQYF	TGTGCCAGCCGACAGGGGGCTACAGATACGCAGTATTTT
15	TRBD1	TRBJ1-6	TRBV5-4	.	CASSLTGGSDSPLHF	TGTGCCAGCAGCTTGACAGGGGGGTCTGATTCACCCCTCCACTTT
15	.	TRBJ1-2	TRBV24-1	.	CATSDTRRGNYGYTF	TGTGCCACCAGTGACACCCGTCGCGGAAACTATGGCTACACCTTC
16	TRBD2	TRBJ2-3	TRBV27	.	CASSFAGGGGPGTQYF	TGTGCCAGCAGTTTCGCTGGTGGCGGGGGGCCGGGTACGCAGTATTTT
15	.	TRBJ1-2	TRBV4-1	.	CASSQDSRLNYGYTF	TGCGCCAGCAGCCAAGATTCCCGTCTGAACTATGGCTACACCTTC
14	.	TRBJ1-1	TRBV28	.	CASSNQGYRSEAFF	TGTGCCAGCTCTAATCAGGGGTACCGTTCTGAAGCTTTCTTT
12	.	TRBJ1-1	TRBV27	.	CASGQLNTEAFF	TGTGCCAGCGGCCAATTGAACACTGAAGCTTTCTTT
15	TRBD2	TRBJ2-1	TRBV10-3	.	CATVAGGSSYNEQFF	TGTGCCACCGTAGCGGGGGGGAGCTCCTACAATGAGCAGTTCTTC
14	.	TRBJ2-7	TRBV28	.	CASAQSENPHEQYF	TGTGCCAGCGCCCAGAGCGAGAACCCCCACGAGCAGTACTTC
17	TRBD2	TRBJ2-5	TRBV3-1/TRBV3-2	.	CASSQLVLAGFQETQYF	TGTGCCAGCAGCCAACTTGTACTAGCGGGATTCCAAGAGACCCAGTACTTC
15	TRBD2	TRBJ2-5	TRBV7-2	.	CASSVRSGRGETQYF	TGTGCCAGCAGCGTGCGTAGCGGGAGAGGGGAGACCCAGTACTTC
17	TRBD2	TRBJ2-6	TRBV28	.	CASMSSGLISGANVLTF	TGTGCCAGCATGTCTAGCGGACTTATCTCTGGGGCCAACGTCCTGACTTTC
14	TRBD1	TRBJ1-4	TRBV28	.	CASSLGGPGGKLFF	TGTGCCAGCAGTTTAGGGGGGCCAGGGGGGAAACTGTTTTTT
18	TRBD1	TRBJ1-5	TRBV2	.	CARDGNRDREYSNQPQHF	TGTGCCAGAGACGGAAACCGGGACAGAGAATATAGCAATCAGCCCCAGCATTTT
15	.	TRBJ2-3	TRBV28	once	CASSSGTQPTDTQYF	TGTGCCAGCAGTTCCGGGACACAGCCCACAGATACGCAGTATTTT
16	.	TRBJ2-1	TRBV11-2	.	CASSLGLWLASNEQFF	TGTGCCAGCAGCTTAGGTCTGTGGCTAGCGTCTAACGAGCAGTTCTTC
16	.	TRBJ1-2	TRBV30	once	CAWSHLMAVTNYGYTF	TGTGCCTGGAGTCATTTAATGGCGGTGACTAACTATGGCTACACCTTC
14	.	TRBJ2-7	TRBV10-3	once	CAISGVDNSYEQYF	TGTGCCATCAGTGGGGTAGACAACTCCTACGAGCAGTACTTC
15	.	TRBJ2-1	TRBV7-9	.	CASSPVRTDNNEQFF	TGTGCCAGCAGCCCGGTCAGAACAGATAACAATGAGCAGTTCTTC
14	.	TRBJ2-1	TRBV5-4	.	CASSDAGLAGKQFF	TGTGCCAGCAGCGACGCGGGACTGGCCGGTAAGCAGTTCTTC
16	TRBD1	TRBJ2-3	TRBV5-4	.	CASSSPGTGNTDTQYF	TGTGCCAGCAGCTCTCCCGGGACAGGGAACACAGATACGCAGTATTTT
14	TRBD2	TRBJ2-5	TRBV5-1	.	CASRDLAGTETQYF	TGCGCCAGCAGAGATCTAGCGGGGACGGAGACCCAGTACTTC
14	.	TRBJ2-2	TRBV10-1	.	CASSVDRNTGELFF	TGCGCCAGCAGTGTCGACAGAAACACCGGGGAGCTGTTTTTT
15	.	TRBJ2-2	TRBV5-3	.	CARSPYSGNTGELFF	TGTGCCAGAAGCCCCTATAGCGGGAACACCGGGGAGCTGTTTTTT
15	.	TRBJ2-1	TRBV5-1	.	CASSPKGANNNEQFF	TGCGCCAGCAGCCCGAAGGGAGCGAATAACAATGAGCAGTTCTTC
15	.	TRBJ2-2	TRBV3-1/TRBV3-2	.	CASSQGTRNTGELFF	TGTGCCAGCAGCCAAGGGACAAGAAACACCGGGGAGCTGTTTTTT
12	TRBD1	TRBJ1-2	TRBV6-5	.	CASFRTGNGYTF	TGTGCCAGCTTCAGGACAGGGAACGGCTACACCTTC
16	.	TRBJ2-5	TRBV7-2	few	CASSFSPGRSEETQYF	TGTGCCAGCAGCTTTAGCCCAGGGAGGTCGGAAGAGACCCAGTACTTC
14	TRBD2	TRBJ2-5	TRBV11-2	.	CASSPSGTITTQYF	TGTGCCAGCAGCCCGTCCGGGACTATTACGACCCAGTACTTC
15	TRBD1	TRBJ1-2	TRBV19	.	CASKGTGTGDYGYTF	TGTGCCTCTAAGGGAACCGGGACAGGGGACTATGGCTACACCTTC
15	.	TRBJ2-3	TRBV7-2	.	CASSILGASTDTQYF	TGTGCCAGCAGCATTTTGGGGGCCTCCACAGATACGCAGTATTTT
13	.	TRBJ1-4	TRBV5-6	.	CASSLDGAEKLFF	TGTGCCAGCAGCTTGGATGGGGCCGAAAAACTGTTTTTT
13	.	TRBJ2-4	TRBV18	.	CASSPPQGNIQYF	TGTGCCAGCTCACCACCCCAGGGGAACATTCAGTACTTC
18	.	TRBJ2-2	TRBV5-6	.	CASSFLASLPGGTGELFF	TGTGCCAGCAGCTTCCTGGCTAGCTTGCCGGGTGGGACCGGGGAGCTGTTTTTT
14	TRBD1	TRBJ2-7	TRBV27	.	CASSLRAGGYEQYF	TGTGCCAGCAGTCTGCGGGCAGGGGGCTACGAGCAGTACTTC
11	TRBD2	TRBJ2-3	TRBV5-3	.	CARPGGIAQYF	TGTGCCAGACCGGGGGGGATTGCGCAGTATTTT
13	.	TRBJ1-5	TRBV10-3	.	CAISQEGNQPQHF	TGTGCCATCAGTCAGGAAGGCAATCAGCCCCAGCATTTT
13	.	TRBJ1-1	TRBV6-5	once	CASSQGPNTEAFF	TGTGCCAGCAGCCAGGGTCCCAACACTGAAGCTTTCTTT
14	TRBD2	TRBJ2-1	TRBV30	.	CAWSPGGPNNEQFF	TGTGCCTGGAGTCCGGGGGGGCCCAACAATGAGCAGTTCTTC